The 2 T cell receptor beta chains listed next were all sequenced from one sample in a study of brain T cells in children with intractable seizures. The time point: blood from clinic visit 5 months post-surgery; TSC patient then seizure free. TCRdb's copy holds only in-frame clones and misses some; the assay was immunoSEQ multiplex PCR. The sample contains around 340,000 clones, about 94% of which appear only once. This material consisted of peripheral blood, taken approximately 5 months after surgery. The receptors stem from a boy in the first two years of life with tuberous sclerosis and intractable seizures.

This clone showed up just once. This chain joins TRBV19 and TRBJ1-5; 9 bases agree with TRBD1. The CDR3 runs to 15 residues. Losses at the gene ends were 6 bases for V and 4 bases for J; bases not matched to a gene: 7. Germline-derived CDR1 and CDR2 are LNHDA and SQIVND (reference sequence). The CDR3 loop is CASSTTGGHNQPQHF. The CDR3 nucleotides are TGTGCCAGTAGCACAACAGGGGGCCATAATCAGCCCCAGCATTTT.

V and J are TRBV6-5 and TRBJ2-3; D remains unclear. From germline, CDR1 is MNHEY and CDR2 SVGAGI. The CDR3 is 15 residues long. Trimming removed 0 bases from V and 3 bases from J, with 10 bases in between. CDR3 protein: CASSYSVSSTDTQYF. CDR3 nucleotides: TGTGCCAGCAGTTACTCTGTATCAAGTACAGATACGCAGTATTTT.